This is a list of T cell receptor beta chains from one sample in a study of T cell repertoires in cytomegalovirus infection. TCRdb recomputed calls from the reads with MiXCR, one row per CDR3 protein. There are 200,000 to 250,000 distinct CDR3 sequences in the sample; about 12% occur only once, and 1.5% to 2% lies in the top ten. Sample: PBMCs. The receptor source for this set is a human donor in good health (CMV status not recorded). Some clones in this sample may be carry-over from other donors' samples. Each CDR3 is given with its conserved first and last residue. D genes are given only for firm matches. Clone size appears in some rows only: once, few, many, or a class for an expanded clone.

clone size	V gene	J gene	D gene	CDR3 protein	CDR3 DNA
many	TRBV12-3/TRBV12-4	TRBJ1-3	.	CASSFETLRLGSGNTIYF	TGTGCCAGCAGTTTCGAGACCCTCAGATTGGGCTCTGGAAACACCATATATTTT
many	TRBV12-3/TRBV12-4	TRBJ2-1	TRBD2	CASNPGLAGYNEQFF	TGTGCCAGCAACCCGGGACTAGCGGGATACAATGAGCAGTTCTTC
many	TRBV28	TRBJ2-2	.	CASTRSGVTAGELFF	TGTGCCAGCACGAGATCCGGCGTAACGGCCGGGGAGCTGTTTTTT
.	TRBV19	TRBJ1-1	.	CARKNEWGQNTEAFF	TGTGCCAGGAAAAACGAATGGGGCCAGAACACTGAAGCTTTCTTT
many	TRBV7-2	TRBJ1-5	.	CASSLNWAGEQPQHF	TGTGCCAGCAGCTTAAATTGGGCAGGGGAGCAGCCCCAGCATTTT
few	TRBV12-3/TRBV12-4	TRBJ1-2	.	CASSRTEHYGYTF	TGTGCCAGCAGCCGGACAGAACACTATGGCTACACCTTC
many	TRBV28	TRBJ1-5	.	CASSFWAGRQQPQHF	TGTGCCAGCAGTTTTTGGGCGGGACGGCAACAGCCCCAGCATTTT
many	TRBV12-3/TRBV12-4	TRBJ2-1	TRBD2	CASSRTSGGLSYNEQFF	TGTGCCAGCAGTCGCACTAGCGGGGGGCTCTCCTACAATGAGCAGTTCTTC
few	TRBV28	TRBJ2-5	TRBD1	CASSPTGATGMYQETQYF	TGTGCCAGCAGTCCGACAGGGGCCACCGGAATGTACCAAGAGACCCAGTACTTC
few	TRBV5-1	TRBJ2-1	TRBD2	CASSLGGGGSYNEQFF	TGCGCCAGCAGCTTGGGCGGGGGGGGATCCTACAATGAGCAGTTCTTC
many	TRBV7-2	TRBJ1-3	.	CASSTVPGAGNTIYF	TGTGCCAGCAGCACAGTACCCGGCGCTGGAAACACCATATATTTT
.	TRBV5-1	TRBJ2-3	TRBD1	CASSSTRDRGGSDTQYF	TGCGCCAGCAGCAGTACCCGGGACAGGGGAGGGTCAGATACGCAGTATTTT
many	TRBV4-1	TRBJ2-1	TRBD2	CASSQERASGANEQFF	TGCGCCAGCAGCCAAGAACGAGCTAGCGGGGCCAATGAGCAGTTCTTC
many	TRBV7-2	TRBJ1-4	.	CASSPGAHEKLFF	TGTGCCAGCAGCCCTGGGGCCCATGAAAAACTGTTTTTT
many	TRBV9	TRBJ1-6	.	CASSVEDGSPLHF	TGTGCCAGCAGCGTAGAGGACGGATCACCCCTCCACTTT
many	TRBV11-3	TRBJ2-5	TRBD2	CASTRLAGEETQYF	TGTGCCAGCACCCGACTAGCGGGAGAAGAGACCCAGTACTTC
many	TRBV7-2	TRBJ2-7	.	CASSFDGVKYEQYF	TGTGCCAGCAGCTTCGACGGGGTCAAGTACGAGCAGTACTTC
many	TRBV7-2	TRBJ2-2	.	CASRFSNTGELFF	TGTGCCAGCAGATTCAGTAACACCGGGGAGCTGTTTTTT
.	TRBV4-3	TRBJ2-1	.	CASSRTGSLGAYNEQFF	TGCGCCAGCAGCCGGACCGGGAGCTTAGGCGCCTACAATGAGCAGTTCTTC
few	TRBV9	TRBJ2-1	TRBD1	CASSATAGTGVYNEQFF	TGTGCCAGCAGCGCAACTGCCGGGACAGGGGTGTACAATGAGCAGTTCTTC
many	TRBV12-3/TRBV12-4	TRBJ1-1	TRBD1	CASSITGVRTEAFF	TGTGCCAGCAGCATAACAGGGGTTCGCACTGAAGCTTTCTTT
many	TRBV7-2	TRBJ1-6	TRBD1	CASSFRQGRLSPLHF	TGTGCCAGCAGCTTCCGACAGGGGCGCCTTTCACCCCTCCACTTT
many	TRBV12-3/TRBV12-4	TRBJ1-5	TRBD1	CASSAVTGGVQPQHF	TGTGCCAGCAGTGCCGTGACAGGGGGAGTTCAGCCCCAGCATTTT